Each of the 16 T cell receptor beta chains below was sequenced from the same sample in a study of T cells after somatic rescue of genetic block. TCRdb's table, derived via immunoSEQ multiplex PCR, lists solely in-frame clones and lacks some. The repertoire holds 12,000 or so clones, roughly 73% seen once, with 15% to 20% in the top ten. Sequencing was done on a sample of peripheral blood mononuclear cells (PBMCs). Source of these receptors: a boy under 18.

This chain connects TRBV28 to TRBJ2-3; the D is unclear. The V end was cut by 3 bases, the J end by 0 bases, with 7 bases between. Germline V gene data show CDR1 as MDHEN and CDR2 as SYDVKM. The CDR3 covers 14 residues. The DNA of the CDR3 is TGTGCCAGCAGTTTTCCCGCAAGCACAGATACGCAGTATTTT. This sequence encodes CASSFPASTDTQYF.

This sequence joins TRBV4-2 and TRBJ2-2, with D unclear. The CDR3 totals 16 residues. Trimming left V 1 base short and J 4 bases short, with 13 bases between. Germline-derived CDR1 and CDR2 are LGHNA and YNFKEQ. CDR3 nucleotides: TGTGCCAGCAGCCAAGGGTGGGGTTCGGTCACCGGGGAGCTGTTTTTT. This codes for CASSQGWGSVTGELFF.

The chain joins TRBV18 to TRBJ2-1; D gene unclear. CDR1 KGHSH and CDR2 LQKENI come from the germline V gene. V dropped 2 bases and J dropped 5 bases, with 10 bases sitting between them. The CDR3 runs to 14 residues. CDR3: CASSPSLRNNEQFF. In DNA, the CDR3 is TGTGCCAGCTCACCATCCCTAAGGAACAATGAGCAGTTCTTC.

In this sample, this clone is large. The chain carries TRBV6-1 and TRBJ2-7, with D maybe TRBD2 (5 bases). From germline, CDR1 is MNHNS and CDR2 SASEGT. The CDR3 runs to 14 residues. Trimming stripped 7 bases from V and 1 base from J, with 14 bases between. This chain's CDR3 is CASNPRDYSYEQYF. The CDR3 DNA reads TGTGCCAGCAACCCTCGGGATTATTCCTACGAGCAGTACTTC.

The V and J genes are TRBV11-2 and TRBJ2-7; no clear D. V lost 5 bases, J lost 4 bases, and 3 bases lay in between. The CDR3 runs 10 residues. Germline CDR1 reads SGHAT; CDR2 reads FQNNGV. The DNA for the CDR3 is TGTGCCAGCAGCCATTACGAGCAGTACTTC. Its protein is CASSHYEQYF.

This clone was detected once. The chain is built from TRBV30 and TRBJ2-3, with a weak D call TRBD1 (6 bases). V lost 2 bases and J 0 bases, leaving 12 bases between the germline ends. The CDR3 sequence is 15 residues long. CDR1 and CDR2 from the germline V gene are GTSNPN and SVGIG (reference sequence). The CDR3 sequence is CAWSRAGASTDTQYF. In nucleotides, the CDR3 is TGTGCCTGGAGTAGAGCAGGGGCTAGCACAGATACGCAGTATTTT.

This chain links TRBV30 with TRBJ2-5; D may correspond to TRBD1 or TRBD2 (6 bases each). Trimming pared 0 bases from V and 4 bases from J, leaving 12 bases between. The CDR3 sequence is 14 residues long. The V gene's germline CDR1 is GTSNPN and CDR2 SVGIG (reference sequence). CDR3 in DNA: TGTGCCTGGAGTGTAAGGGGGAGGAGAGAGACCCAGTACTTC. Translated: CAWSVRGRRETQYF.

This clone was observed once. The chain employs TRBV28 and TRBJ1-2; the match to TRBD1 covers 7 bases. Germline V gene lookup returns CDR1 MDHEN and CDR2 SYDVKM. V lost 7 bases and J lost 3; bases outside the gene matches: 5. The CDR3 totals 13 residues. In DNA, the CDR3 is TGTGCCAGCAACCAAGGACAGGACTATGGCTACACCTTC. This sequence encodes CASNQGQDYGYTF.

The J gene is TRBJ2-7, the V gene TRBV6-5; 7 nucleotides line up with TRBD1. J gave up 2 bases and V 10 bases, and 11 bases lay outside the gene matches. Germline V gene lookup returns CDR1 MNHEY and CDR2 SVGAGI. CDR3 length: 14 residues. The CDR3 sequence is CATLKGDRTYEQYF. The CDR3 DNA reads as TGTGCCACCCTGAAGGGGGACAGAACCTACGAGCAGTACTTC.

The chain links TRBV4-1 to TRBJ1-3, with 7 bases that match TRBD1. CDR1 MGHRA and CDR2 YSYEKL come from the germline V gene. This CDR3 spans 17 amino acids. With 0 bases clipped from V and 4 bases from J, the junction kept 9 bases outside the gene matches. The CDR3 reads CASSQDRGQGVGNTIYF. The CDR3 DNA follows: TGCGCCAGCAGCCAAGATAGGGGGCAGGGAGTAGGAAACACCATATATTTT.

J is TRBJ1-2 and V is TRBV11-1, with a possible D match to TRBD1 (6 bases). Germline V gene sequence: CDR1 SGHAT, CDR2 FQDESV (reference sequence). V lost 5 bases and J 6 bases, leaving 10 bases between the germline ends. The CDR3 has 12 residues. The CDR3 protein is CASSPTGDGYTF. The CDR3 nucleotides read TGTGCCAGCAGCCCGACAGGAGATGGCTACACCTTC.

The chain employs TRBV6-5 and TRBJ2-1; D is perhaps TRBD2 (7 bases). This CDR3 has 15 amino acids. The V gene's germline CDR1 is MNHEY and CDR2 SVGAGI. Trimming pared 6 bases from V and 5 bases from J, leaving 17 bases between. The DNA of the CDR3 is TGTGCCAGCAGCTGGGAGGGGGGGCCCCACAATGAGCAGTTCTTC. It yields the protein CASSWEGGPHNEQFF.

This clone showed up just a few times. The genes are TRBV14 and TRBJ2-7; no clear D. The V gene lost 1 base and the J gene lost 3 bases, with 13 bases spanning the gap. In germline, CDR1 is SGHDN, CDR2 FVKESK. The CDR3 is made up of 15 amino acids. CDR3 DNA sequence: TGTGCCAGCAGCCAAGGGGGAATCCTGAGCTACGAGCAGTACTTC. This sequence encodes CASSQGGILSYEQYF.

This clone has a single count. For the CDR3, the DNA is TGTGCCAGCAGCTTTATGACCTATTCACCCCTCCACTTT. Translation gives CASSFMTYSPLHF. The chain links TRBV7-3 to TRBJ1-6, with unresolved D. This CDR3 contains 13 residues. Germline V gene data show CDR1 as SGHTA and CDR2 as FQGTGA. V gave up 3 bases and J gave up 8 bases, with 8 bases separating them.

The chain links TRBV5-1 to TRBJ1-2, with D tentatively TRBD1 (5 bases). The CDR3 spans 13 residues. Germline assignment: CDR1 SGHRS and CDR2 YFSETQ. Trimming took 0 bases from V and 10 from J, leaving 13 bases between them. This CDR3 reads CASSLAGGGDYTF. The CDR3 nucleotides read TGCGCCAGCAGCTTGGCTGGCGGGGGGGACTACACCTTC.

CDR3 region: CASSLLLGAQGEKLFF. The CDR3 nucleotides read TGTGCCAGCAGTTTATTACTGGGGGCGCAAGGCGAAAAACTGTTTTTT. This sequence joins TRBV28 and TRBJ1-4; TRBD1 might be the D (6 bases). CDR1 and CDR2 (germline): MDHEN, SYDVKM. V shed 1 base and J shed 8 bases, with 17 bases lying between them. The CDR3 runs 16 residues.